Listed here is a single T cell receptor beta chain. The sample belongs to a study of T cell changes during pregnancy in multiple sclerosis. Only in-frame clones appear in the TCRdb table, and some are missing; sequencing was by immunoSEQ multiplex PCR. The sample shows tens of thousands of clones, around 92% of them seen only once. This sequence was found in a female donor with multiple sclerosis, enrolled in a pregnancy study. The sample consisted of peripheral blood, taken in the first trimester of pregnancy.

In DNA form, the CDR3 reads TGTGCCAGTATCGCAGAAATGAACACTGAAGCTTTCTTT. Its protein product is CASIAEMNTEAFF. V gene TRBV19 combines with J gene TRBJ1-1; D not resolved. The CDR3 is 13 residues long. The V gene lost 7 bases and the J gene lost 0 bases, with 9 bases spanning the gap. Looked up from germline, CDR1 is LNHDA and CDR2 is SQIVND (reference sequence).